The T cell receptor beta chain described here comes from a study of immune heterogeneity within non-small cell lung tumors. Study information: Histology included a few squamous cell carcinomas, around 10 non-squamous carcinomas and 1 unspecified tumor.

Study-level findings and limits: Dominant CDR3 beta clonotypes repeated across a patient's tumor loci, while different loci held unique high-frequency clones. With an R of roughly 0.36, local T-cell clonality correlated moderately but significantly with local tumor mutational burden.

V shed 2 bases and J shed 10 bases, with 12 bases lying between them. Germline CDR1 and CDR2: MNHEY and SVGEGT. This CDR3 has 14 amino acids. In this sample, this clonotype turned up many times. The antigen is unknown. The authors amplified TCR beta CDR3 by multiplex PCR with 32 V and 13 J primers. TCRdb re-analysed the multiplex PCR reads in MiXCR, keeping a single row per CDR3 protein. There are fewer than 11,000 distinct CDR3 sequences in the sample; approximately 26% occur only once, and 25% to 30% lies in the top ten. Samples each supplied 600 ng of bulk tumor genomic DNA as template. Surgical sampling yielded several biopsies per primary tumor (spaced far apart). Patients went through curative surgery, and their non-small cell lung cancer was untreated and newly diagnosed. The donors were patients with newly diagnosed non-small cell lung cancer undergoing curative-intent surgery.

This TCR came from a woman between 50 and 59 years old with non-small cell lung cancer. The sample comprised lung tumor tissue. The rearrangement uses TRBV6-2 or TRBV6-3 and TRBJ1-6; D might be TRBD1 (6 bases). This CDR3 is CASSYQGRRSPLHF. The CDR3 DNA follows: TGTGCCAGCAGTTACCAGGGGCGAAGGTCACCCCTCCACTTT.